This T cell receptor beta chain appears in the sequencing data of a study of blood T cell repertoires in COVID-19. In the authors' workflow: Amplification of reference gene primers was used by the study to estimate nucleated cell counts. Data came from immunoSEQ multiplex PCR; TCRdb stores just in-frame clones and leaves some out. V, J and clone size were drawn from that table, and D and trimming were deduced from the DNA. The sample carries roughly 500,000 clones, roughly 88% recorded once. Participants reported their clinical history, and cohort assignment relied on those reports. Input material: PBMCs or T cells enriched from blood (not recorded which). The receptor was derived from a woman aged 40 to 50 who had recovered from COVID-19.

Written as DNA, the CDR3 is TGTGCCAGCAGCCCAAGACTAGCGGCCTATGGAGAGACCCAGTACTTC. It is translated as CASSPRLAAYGETQYF. V is TRBV27 and J is TRBJ2-5, with 9 positions matching TRBD2. This CDR3 region has 16 residues. Germline-derived CDR1 and CDR2 are MNHEY and SMNVEV (reference sequence). V lost 6 bases, J lost 4 bases, and 12 bases stayed unmatched.